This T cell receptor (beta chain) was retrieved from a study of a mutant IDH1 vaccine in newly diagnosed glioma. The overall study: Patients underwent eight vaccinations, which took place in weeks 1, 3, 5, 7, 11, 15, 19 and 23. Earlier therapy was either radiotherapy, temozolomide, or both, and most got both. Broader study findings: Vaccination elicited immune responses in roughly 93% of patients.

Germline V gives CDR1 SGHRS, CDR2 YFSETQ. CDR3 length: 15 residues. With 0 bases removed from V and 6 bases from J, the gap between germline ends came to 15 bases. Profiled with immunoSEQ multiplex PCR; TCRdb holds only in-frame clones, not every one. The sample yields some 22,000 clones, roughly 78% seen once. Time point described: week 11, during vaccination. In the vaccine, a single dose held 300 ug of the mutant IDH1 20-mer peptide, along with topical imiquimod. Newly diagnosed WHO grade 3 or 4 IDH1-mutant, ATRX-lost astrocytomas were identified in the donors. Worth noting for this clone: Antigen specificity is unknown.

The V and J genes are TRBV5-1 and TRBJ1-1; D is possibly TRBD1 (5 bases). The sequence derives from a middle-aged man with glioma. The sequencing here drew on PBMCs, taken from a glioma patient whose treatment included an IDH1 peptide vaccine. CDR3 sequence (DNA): TGCGCCAGCAGCTTGGCCCAGGGCGGTAGCGCTGAAGCTTTCTTT. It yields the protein CASSLAQGGSAEAFF.